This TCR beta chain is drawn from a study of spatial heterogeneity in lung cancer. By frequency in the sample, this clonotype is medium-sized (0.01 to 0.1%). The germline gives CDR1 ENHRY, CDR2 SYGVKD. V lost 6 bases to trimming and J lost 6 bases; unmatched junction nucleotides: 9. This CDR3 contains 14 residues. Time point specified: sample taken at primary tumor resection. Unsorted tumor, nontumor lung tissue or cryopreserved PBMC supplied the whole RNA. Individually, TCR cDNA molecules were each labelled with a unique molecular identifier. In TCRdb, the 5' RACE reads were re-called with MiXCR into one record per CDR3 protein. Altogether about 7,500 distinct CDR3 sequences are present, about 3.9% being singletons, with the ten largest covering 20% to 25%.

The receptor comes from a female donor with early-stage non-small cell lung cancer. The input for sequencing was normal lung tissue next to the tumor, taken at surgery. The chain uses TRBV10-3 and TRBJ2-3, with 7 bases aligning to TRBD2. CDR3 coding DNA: TGTGCCATCAGGATGACTAGCAATATGGATACGCAGTATTTT. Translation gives CAIRMTSNMDTQYF.